These 28 T cell receptor beta chains came from one sample sequenced in a study of T cell clones after liver transplantation. Method: immunoSEQ multiplex PCR; TCRdb's copy keeps in-frame clones and lacks some. This table has about 71,000 clones, 75% to 90% appearing once. Sequenced material: CD4+ T cells from blood, taken 12 months after liver transplant. All receptors come from a human patient who received a liver transplant. Some T cells may be the graft donor's.

The gene calls are TRBV9 and TRBJ2-5; 14 bases match TRBD2. CDR1 and CDR2 (germline): SGDLS, YYNGEE. With 0 bases clipped from V and 4 bases from J, the junction kept 5 bases outside the gene matches. The CDR3 extends over 17 amino acids. CDR3 bases: TGTGCCAGCAGCGTAGGGGGGACTAGCGGGAGACGAGAGACCCAGTACTTC. Encoded protein: CASSVGGTSGRRETQYF.

In regard to this clone: This sample also contains other DNA sequences that code for the same CDR3. V usage is TRBV7-2 and J usage is TRBJ2-5, with D unclear. This CDR3 comprises 11 residues. In germline, CDR1 is SGHTA, CDR2 FQGNSA. V was trimmed by 0 bases and J by 5 bases, leaving 1 base between them. CDR3 region: CASSLAETQYF. The CDR3 coding sequence is TGTGCCAGCAGCTTAGCGGAGACCCAGTACTTC.

The chain is built from TRBV5-6 and TRBJ2-1; either TRBD1 or TRBD2 may fit D (5 bases each). Germline values: CDR1 SGHDT, CDR2 YYEEEE. V lost 1 base, J lost 0 bases, and 14 bases lay in between. The CDR3 sequence is 17 residues long. The CDR3 here is CASSLWTWGSSYNEQFF. The DNA for the CDR3 is TGTGCCAGCAGCTTGTGGACTTGGGGGAGCTCCTACAATGAGCAGTTCTTC.

This chain joins TRBV7-2 and TRBJ2-7; TRBD2 matches 11 bases. V lost 1 base to trimming and J lost 0 bases; unmatched junction nucleotides: 5. Germline V gene data show CDR1 as SGHTA and CDR2 as FQGNSA. The CDR3 totals 17 residues. DNA for the CDR3: TGTGCCAGCAGCTTAGGGGCTAGCGGGAGGAACTCCTACGAGCAGTACTTC. It yields the protein CASSLGASGRNSYEQYF.

V and J are TRBV2 and TRBJ2-1, with 10 bases matching TRBD1. V lost 6 bases and J lost 2; bases outside the gene matches: 4. CDR1 SNHLY and CDR2 FYNNEI come from the germline V gene. The CDR3 is 15 amino acids. In nucleotides, the CDR3 is TGTGCCAGCAGCCCCGGACAGGGGGCCTACAATGAGCAGTTCTTC. Protein: CASSPGQGAYNEQFF.

A remark on this clone: Other DNA sequences in this specimen translate into the identical CDR3. This chain joins TRBV5-1 and TRBJ2-3; D unclear. V lost 2 bases and J lost 0, with 1 base in between. The germline gives CDR1 SGHRS, CDR2 YFSETQ. This CDR3 comprises 12 residues. CDR3 amino acids: CASSLSTDTQYF. CDR3 in DNA: TGCGCCAGCAGCTTAAGCACAGATACGCAGTATTTT.

The rearrangement joins TRBV11-2 to TRBJ2-1, with D perhaps given as TRBD1 or TRBD2 (5 bases each). In germline, CDR1 is SGHAT, CDR2 FQNNGV. The CDR3 is 14 amino acids. Trimming took off 1 base at V and 10 bases at J, with 14 bases between the two ends. The CDR3 is CASSLAGRDREQFF. CDR3 DNA: TGTGCCAGCAGCTTAGCGGGACGAGATAGGGAGCAGTTCTTC.

V is TRBV28 and J is TRBJ2-6; 8 bases map to TRBD1. Germline CDR1 is MDHEN and CDR2 is SYDVKM. CDR3 length: 16 amino acids. V trimming: 4 bases; J trimming: 2 bases; junction bases outside the gene matches: 4. CDR3 coding DNA: TGTGCCAGCAGTTCACAGGGGGTCGCTGGGGCCAACGTCCTGACTTTC. It yields the protein CASSSQGVAGANVLTF.

This clone came up many times. The chain joins TRBV6-1 to TRBJ1-5; 7 bases fit TRBD1. Germline values: CDR1 MNHNS, CDR2 SASEGT. This CDR3 is built from 15 residues. The trim removed 2 bases at V and 5 bases at J, leaving 6 bases unmatched. Written as DNA, the CDR3 is TGTGCCAGCAGTGAATCTCGGCAGGGGGATCAGCCCCAGCATTTT. Residues: CASSESRQGDQPQHF.

CDR3 residues: CASSPTGIPGETQYF. The CDR3, as DNA: TGCGCCAGCAGCCCGACAGGGATACCGGGGGAGACCCAGTACTTC. The J gene is TRBJ2-5, the V gene TRBV4-1; the match to TRBD1 covers 7 bases. Losses at the gene ends were 4 bases for V and 5 bases for J; bases not matched to a gene: 10. Germline V gene sequence: CDR1 MGHRA, CDR2 YSYEKL. The CDR3 runs to 15 residues.

Notes on this clone: Being one base from a much bigger clone, this may be a read error. The V call is TRBV7-8, the J call TRBJ2-3; unclear D gene. The V end lost 0 bases, the J end lost 5 bases, and 0 bases lay between the germline ends. CDR1 and CDR2 from the germline V gene are SGHVS and FQNEAQ. This CDR3 is 11 amino acids long. In DNA form, the CDR3 reads TGTGCCAGCAGCTTAGCAGATACGCAGTATTTT. Its translation: CASSLADTQYF.

The gene calls are TRBV30 and TRBJ1-4, with TRBD1 identical over 7 bases. V gave up 3 bases and J gave up 3 bases; unmatched junction bases: 1. Germline loops: CDR1 GTSNPN, CDR2 SVGIG (reference sequence). The CDR3 loop spans 13 amino acids. The CDR3 sequence: CAWSGQANEKLFF. CDR3 DNA sequence: TGTGCCTGGAGCGGACAGGCTAATGAAAAACTGTTTTTT.

This clone appeared once. The chain carries TRBV11-2 and TRBJ2-2, with 9 nucleotides matching TRBD1. The J segment lost 6 bases and the V segment lost 3 bases, leaving 5 bases of the junction unmatched. The CDR3 has 15 residues. Germline V lookup: CDR1 SGHAT, CDR2 FQNNGV. The CDR3 region has the DNA TGTGCCAGCAGCTTTGGGACAGGGTCTCCCGGGGAGCTGTTTTTT. Protein product: CASSFGTGSPGELFF. Full variable domain (remainder filled in from reference TRBV11-2 and TRBJ2-2): EAGVAQSPRYKIIEKRQSVAFWCNPISGHATLYWYQQILGQGPKLLIQFQNNGVVDDSQLPKDRFSAERLKGVDSTLKIQPAKLEDSAVYLCASSFGTGSPGELFFGEGSRLTVL.

V usage is TRBV7-3 and J usage is TRBJ2-3; D not certain. The germline CDR1 and CDR2 sequences are SGHTA and FQGTGA. V was clipped by 5 bases and J by 4 bases, with 10 bases between them. The CDR3 runs to 13 residues. The CDR3 here is CASSGRASDTQYF. CDR3 coding DNA: TGTGCCAGCAGCGGACGGGCGTCAGATACGCAGTATTTT.

The rearrangement joins TRBV19 to TRBJ1-1; D might be TRBD1 (6 bases). Germline CDR1 and CDR2: LNHDA and SQIVND (reference sequence). Trimming pared 5 bases from V and 1 base from J, leaving 14 bases between. CDR3 length: 15 residues. CDR3 sequence (DNA): TGTGCCAGTAGTGATTCGGACAGCCCGAACACTGAAGCTTTCTTT. This codes for CASSDSDSPNTEAFF.

The chain has TRBV5-8 and TRBJ1-2; D is possibly TRBD1 (5 bases). The CDR3 loop spans 16 amino acids. The V and J ends lost 0 bases and 4 bases respectively, with 16 bases between them. CDR1 is SGHTS, CDR2 YDEGEE, per germline. Here the CDR3 DNA reads TGTGCCAGCAGCTTGGTCAGGAGGGGAGGTTCCTATGGCTACACCTTC. It yields the protein CASSLVRRGGSYGYTF.

The rearrangement joins TRBV9 to TRBJ2-7; 7 nucleotides match TRBD1. Germline CDR1 reads SGDLS; CDR2 reads YYNGEE. There are 14 residues in the CDR3. The V segment lost 5 bases and the J segment 0 bases; nucleotides outside the gene matches: 5. The CDR3 DNA follows: TGTGCCAGCAGTTCGACAGGGAGCTCCTACGAGCAGTACTTC. It yields the protein CASSSTGSSYEQYF.

The chain couples TRBV5-6 to TRBJ2-7; TRBD2 agrees at 11 bases. The CDR3 runs 16 residues. The junction had 7 bases not matched to a gene; V was cut back by 4 bases and J by 1 base. Germline V gene lookup returns CDR1 SGHDT and CDR2 YYEEEE. The CDR3: CASSRITSGSSYEQYF. The CDR3 coding sequence is TGTGCCAGCAGCCGCATAACTAGCGGGAGTTCCTACGAGCAGTACTTC.

This chain uses TRBV4-1 with TRBJ2-7, with 11 bases matching TRBD2. CDR3 length: 17 residues. The V segment lost 8 bases and the J segment 5 bases; nucleotides outside the gene matches: 17. Germline V gene lookup returns CDR1 MGHRA and CDR2 YSYEKL. The CDR3 loop reads CASSPGLAGGPFDEQYF. As DNA, the CDR3 is TGCGCCAGCTCCCCGGGGCTAGCGGGAGGCCCATTCGACGAGCAGTACTTC.

With regard to this clone: Other nucleotide sequences in the sample specify the same CDR3. This chain connects TRBV27 to TRBJ1-5; D gene unclear. From germline, CDR1 is MNHEY and CDR2 SMNVEV (reference sequence). The ends were cut back, 4 bases at V and 2 bases at J, with 9 bases in the middle. The CDR3 covers 14 residues. The chain's CDR3 is CASSSRGGNQPQHF. For the CDR3, the DNA is TGTGCCAGCAGTTCCCGCGGTGGCAATCAGCCCCAGCATTTT.

The chain links TRBV9 to TRBJ2-1; either TRBD1 or TRBD2 may fit D (6 bases each). This CDR3 is 14 amino acids long. Between the trimmed V and J ends, which lost 4 bases and 7 bases, there was a span of 15 bases. The germline V gene encodes CDR1 SGDLS and CDR2 YYNGEE. CDR3 in DNA: TGTGCCAGCAGCCCCCTCGGGGGCAGGAATGAGCAGTTCTTC. This encodes CASSPLGGRNEQFF.

The genes are TRBV27 and TRBJ2-7; tentatively, D is TRBD1 (5 bases). This CDR3 has 14 amino acids. CDR1 is MNHEY and CDR2 is SMNVEV in the germline V gene (reference sequence). V lost 3 bases and J lost 0, with 9 bases in between. The CDR3 reads CASSFTGLSYEQYF. The CDR3 nucleotides are TGTGCCAGCAGTTTTACAGGTCTCTCCTACGAGCAGTACTTC.

The chain employs TRBV7-2 and TRBJ1-2; 9 bases fit TRBD1. This CDR3 is 15 amino acids long. With 5 bases clipped from V and 2 bases from J, the junction kept 6 bases outside the gene matches. Germline V gives CDR1 SGHTA, CDR2 FQGNSA. As DNA, the CDR3 is TGTGCCAGCAGCGTGAACAGGGGGCAGAACTATGGCTACACCTTC. Translated, it gives CASSVNRGQNYGYTF.

The chain recombines TRBV7-3 with TRBJ1-1; TRBD1 is a possible D gene (6 bases). This CDR3 comprises 16 residues. Trimming removed 5 bases from V and 2 bases from J, with 18 bases in between. Germline V CDR1 and CDR2: SGHTA, FQGTGA. CDR3 protein: CASSKKGEWSNTEAFF. CDR3 coding DNA: TGTGCCAGCAGCAAAAAGGGGGAATGGTCCAACACTGAAGCTTTCTTT.

The chain employs TRBV6-8 and TRBJ2-3; 8 positions agree with TRBD1. Germline V gene sequence: CDR1 MNHGY, CDR2 SAAAGT. The CDR3 spans 17 residues. V lost 2 bases to trimming and J lost 2 bases; unmatched junction nucleotides: 9. CDR3 sequence reads: CASSYLTGEYLTDTQYF. The CDR3 DNA follows: TGTGCCAGCAGTTACCTGACAGGGGAATACCTCACAGATACGCAGTATTTT.

The chain links TRBV11-2 to TRBJ2-7, with 8 bases matching TRBD2. The germline gives CDR1 SGHAT, CDR2 FQNNGV. V was clipped by 0 bases and J by 0 bases; unmatched bases: 4. The length of the CDR3 is 16 residues. This CDR3 is CASSLEGGTSSYEQYF. The DNA for the CDR3 is TGTGCCAGCAGCTTAGAGGGTGGGACTAGCTCCTACGAGCAGTACTTC.

This chain connects TRBV6-5 to TRBJ2-3; D remains ambiguous. Trimming stripped 2 bases from V and 0 bases from J, with 6 bases between. The CDR3 sequence is 14 residues long. The germline CDR1 and CDR2 sequences are MNHEY and SVGAGI. The CDR3 nucleotides are TGTGCCAGCAGTTACAAGCAGAGCACAGATACGCAGTATTTT. Translation gives CASSYKQSTDTQYF.

V and J are TRBV21-1 and TRBJ1-2; TRBD1, the table's D call, lacks a check against the DNA. TRBV21-1 constitutes a pseudogene. There are 13 residues in the CDR3. The CDR3 sequence is CASNSTGTYGYTF. The CDR3 region has the DNA TGTGCCAGCAACTCGACAGGCACTTATGGCTACACCTTC.